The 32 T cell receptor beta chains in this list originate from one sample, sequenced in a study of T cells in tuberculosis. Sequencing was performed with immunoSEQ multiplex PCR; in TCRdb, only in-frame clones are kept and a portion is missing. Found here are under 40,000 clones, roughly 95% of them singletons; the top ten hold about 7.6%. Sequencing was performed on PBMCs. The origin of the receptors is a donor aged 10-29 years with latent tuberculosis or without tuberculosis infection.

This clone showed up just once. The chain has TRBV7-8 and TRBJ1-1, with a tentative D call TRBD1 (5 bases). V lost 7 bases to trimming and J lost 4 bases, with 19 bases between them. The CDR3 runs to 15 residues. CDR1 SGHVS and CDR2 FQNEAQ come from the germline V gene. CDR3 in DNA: TGTGCCAGCACCAACCCTCGGGAGGGGACCACTGAAGCTTTCTTT. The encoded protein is CASTNPREGTTEAFF.

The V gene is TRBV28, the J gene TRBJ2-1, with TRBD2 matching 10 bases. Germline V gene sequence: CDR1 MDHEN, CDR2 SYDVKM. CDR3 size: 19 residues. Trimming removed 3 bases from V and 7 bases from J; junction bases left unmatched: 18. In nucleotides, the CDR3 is TGTGCCAGCAGTTTTTCCGGACTAGCGGCTCCGCGAGGTAAGAATGAGCAGTTCTTC. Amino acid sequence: CASSFSGLAAPRGKNEQFF. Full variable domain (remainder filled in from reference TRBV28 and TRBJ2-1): DVKVTQSSRYLVKRTGEKVFLECVQDMDHENMFWYRQDPGLGLRLIYFSYDVKMKEKGDIPEGYSVSREKKERFSLILESASTNQTSMYLCASSFSGLAAPRGKNEQFFGPGTRLTVL.

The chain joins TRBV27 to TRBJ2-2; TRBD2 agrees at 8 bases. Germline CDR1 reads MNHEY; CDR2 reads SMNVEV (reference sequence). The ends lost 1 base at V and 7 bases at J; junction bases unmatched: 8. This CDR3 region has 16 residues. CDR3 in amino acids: CASSLLASGRNGELFF. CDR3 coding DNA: TGTGCCAGCAGTTTATTGGCTAGCGGGCGGAACGGGGAGCTGTTTTTT.

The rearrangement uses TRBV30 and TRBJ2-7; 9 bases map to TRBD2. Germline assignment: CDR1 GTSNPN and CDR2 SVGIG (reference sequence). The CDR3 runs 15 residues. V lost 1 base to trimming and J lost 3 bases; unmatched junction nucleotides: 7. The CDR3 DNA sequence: TGTGCCTGGAGTGGTAGTAGCGGGAGTGTCTACGAGCAGTACTTC. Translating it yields CAWSGSSGSVYEQYF. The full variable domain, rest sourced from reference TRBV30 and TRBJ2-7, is SQTIHQWPATLVQPVGSPLSLECTVEGTSNPNLYWYRQAAGRGLQLLFYSVGIGQISSEVPQNLSASRPQDRQFILSSKKLLLSDSGFYLCAWSGSSGSVYEQYFGPGTRLTVT.

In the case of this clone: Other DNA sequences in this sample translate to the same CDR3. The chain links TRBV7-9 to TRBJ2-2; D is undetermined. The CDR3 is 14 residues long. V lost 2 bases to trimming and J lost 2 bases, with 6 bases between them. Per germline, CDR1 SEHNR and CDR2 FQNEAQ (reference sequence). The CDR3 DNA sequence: TGTGCCAGCAGCTTACTTCCTAACACCGGGGAGCTGTTTTTT. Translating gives CASSLLPNTGELFF.

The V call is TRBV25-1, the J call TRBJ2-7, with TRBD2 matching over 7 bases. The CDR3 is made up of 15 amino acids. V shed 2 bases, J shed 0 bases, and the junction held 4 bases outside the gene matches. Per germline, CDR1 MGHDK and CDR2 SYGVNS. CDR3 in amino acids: CASSETSVNSYEQYF. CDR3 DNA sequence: TGTGCCAGCAGTGAAACTAGCGTAAACTCCTACGAGCAGTACTTC.

The CDR3 is CASSYDRVGSYEQYF. CDR3 nucleotide sequence: TGTGCCAGCAGCTACGACAGGGTGGGCTCTTACGAGCAGTACTTC. The V gene is TRBV11-2, the J gene TRBJ2-7; TRBD1 matches at 7 bases. With V trimmed by 4 bases and J by 4 bases, 10 bases remained unmatched. This CDR3 contains 15 residues. Looked up from germline, CDR1 is SGHAT and CDR2 is FQNNGV.

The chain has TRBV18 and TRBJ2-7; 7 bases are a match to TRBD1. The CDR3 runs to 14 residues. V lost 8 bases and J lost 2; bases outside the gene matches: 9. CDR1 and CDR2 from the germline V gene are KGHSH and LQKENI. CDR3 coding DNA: TGTGCCAGCACCCCCGGACAGGCTACCTACGAGCAGTACTTC. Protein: CASTPGQATYEQYF.

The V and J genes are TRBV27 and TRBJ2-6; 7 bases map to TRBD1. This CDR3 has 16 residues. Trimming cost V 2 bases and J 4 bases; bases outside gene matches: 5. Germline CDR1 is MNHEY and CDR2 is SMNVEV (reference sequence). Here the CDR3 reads CASSLPGTAGANVLTF. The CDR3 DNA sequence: TGTGCCAGCAGTTTACCGGGGACAGCCGGGGCCAACGTCCTGACTTTC.

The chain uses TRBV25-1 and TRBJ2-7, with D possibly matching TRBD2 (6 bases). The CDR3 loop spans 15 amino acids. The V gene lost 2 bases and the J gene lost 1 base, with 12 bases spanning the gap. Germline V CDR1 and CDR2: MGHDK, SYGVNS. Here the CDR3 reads CASSENRGSSYEQYF. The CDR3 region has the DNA TGTGCCAGCAGTGAAAACCGGGGGTCATCCTACGAGCAGTACTTC.

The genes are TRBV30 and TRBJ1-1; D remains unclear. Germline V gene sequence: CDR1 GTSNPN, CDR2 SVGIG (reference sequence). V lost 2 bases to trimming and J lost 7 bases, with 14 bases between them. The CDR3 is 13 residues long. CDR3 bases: TGTGCCTGGAGTACTGAAGACGGGAGTGAAGCTTTCTTT. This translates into CAWSTEDGSEAFF.

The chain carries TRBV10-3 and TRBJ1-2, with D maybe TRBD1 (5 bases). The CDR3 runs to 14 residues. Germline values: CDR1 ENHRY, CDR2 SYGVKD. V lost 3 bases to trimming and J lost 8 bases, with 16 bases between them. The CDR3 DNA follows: TGTGCCATCAGTGAATCAGGGTCGTCTTGGGGCTACACCTTC. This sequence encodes CAISESGSSWGYTF.

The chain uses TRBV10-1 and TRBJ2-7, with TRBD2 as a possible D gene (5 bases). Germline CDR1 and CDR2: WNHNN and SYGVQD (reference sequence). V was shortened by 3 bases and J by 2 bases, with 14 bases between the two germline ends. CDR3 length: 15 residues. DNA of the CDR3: TGCGCCAGCAGTGATGGAGTGGGAGCCCCCTACGAGCAGTACTTC. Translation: CASSDGVGAPYEQYF.

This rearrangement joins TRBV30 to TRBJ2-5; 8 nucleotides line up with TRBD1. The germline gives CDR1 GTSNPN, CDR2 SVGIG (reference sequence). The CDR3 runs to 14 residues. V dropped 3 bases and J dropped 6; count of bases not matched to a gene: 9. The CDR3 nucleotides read TGTGCCTGGAGCAGAACAGGGGGAAGAAAGACCCAGTACTTC. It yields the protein CAWSRTGGRKTQYF.

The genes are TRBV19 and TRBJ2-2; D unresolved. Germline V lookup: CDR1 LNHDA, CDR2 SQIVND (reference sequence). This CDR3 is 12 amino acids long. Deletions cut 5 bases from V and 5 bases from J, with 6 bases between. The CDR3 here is CASSPRTGELFF. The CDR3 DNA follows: TGTGCCAGTAGTCCGCGTACCGGGGAGCTGTTTTTT.

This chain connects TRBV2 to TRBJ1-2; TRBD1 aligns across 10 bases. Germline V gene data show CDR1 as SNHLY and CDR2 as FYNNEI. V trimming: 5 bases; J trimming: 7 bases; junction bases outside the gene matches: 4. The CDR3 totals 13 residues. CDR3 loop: CASSRQGAGGYTF. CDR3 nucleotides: TGTGCCAGCAGTAGACAGGGGGCGGGTGGCTACACCTTC.

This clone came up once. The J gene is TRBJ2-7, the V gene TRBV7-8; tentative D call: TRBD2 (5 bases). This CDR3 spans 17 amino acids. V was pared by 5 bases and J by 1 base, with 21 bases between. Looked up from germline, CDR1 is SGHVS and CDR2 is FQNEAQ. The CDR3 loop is CASSPVIEAGGSYEQYF. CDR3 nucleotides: TGTGCCAGCAGCCCCGTTATCGAGGCGGGTGGGTCCTACGAGCAGTACTTC.

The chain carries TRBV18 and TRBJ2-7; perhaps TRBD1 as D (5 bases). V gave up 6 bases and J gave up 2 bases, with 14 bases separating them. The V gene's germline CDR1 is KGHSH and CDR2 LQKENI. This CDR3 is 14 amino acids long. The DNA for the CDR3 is TGTGCCAGCTCGGTTGGGGCACAAACCTACGAGCAGTACTTC. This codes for CASSVGAQTYEQYF.

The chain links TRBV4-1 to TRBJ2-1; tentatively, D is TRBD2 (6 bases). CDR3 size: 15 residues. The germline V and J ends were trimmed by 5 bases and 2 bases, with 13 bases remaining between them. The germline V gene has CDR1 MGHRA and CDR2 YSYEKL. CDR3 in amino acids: CASSDSGATYNEQFF. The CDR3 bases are TGCGCCAGCAGCGATAGCGGAGCCACCTACAATGAGCAGTTCTTC.

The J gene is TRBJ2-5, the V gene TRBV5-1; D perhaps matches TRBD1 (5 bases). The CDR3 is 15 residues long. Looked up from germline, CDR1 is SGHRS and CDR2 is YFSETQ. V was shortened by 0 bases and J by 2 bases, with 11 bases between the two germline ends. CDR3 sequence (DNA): TGCGCCAGCAGCTTGGATAGGGGCCGACAAGAGACCCAGTACTTC. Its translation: CASSLDRGRQETQYF.

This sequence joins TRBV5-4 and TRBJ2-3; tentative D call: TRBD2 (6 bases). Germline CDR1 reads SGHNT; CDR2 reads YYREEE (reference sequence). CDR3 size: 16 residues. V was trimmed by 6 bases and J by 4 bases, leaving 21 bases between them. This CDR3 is CASTPIGGGSADTQYF. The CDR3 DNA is TGTGCCAGCACCCCAATCGGGGGAGGAAGCGCAGATACGCAGTATTTT.

Written as DNA, the CDR3 is TGTGCCAGCAGCCAAGTCTCAGGACTAGCCATAAACAATGAGCAGTTCTTC. It codes for CASSQVSGLAINNEQFF. The rearrangement links TRBV4-2 to TRBJ2-1; 8 positions match TRBD2. The CDR3 contains 17 residues. Trimming removed 1 base from V and 5 bases from J; junction bases left unmatched: 10. Germline CDR1 LGHNA, CDR2 YNFKEQ.

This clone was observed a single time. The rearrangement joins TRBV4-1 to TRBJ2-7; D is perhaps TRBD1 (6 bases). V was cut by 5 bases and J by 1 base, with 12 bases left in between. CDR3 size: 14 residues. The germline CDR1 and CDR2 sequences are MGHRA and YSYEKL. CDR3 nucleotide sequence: TGCGCCAGCAGCAGCGACAGGTTTTCCTACGAGCAGTACTTC. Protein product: CASSSDRFSYEQYF.

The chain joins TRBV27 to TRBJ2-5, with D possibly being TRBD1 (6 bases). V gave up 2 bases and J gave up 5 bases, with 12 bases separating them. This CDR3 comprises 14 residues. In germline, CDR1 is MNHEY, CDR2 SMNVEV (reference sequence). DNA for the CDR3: TGTGCCAGCAGTTTACAATTTCAGGGGGAGACCCAGTACTTC. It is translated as CASSLQFQGETQYF.

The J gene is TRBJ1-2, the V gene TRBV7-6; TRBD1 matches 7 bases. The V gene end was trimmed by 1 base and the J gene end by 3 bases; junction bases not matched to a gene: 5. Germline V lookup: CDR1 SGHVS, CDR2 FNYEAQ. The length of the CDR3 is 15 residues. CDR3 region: CASSLGVRGDYGYTF. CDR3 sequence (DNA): TGTGCCAGCAGCTTAGGGGTCAGGGGGGACTATGGCTACACCTTC. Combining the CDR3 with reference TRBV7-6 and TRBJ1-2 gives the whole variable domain GAGVSQSPRYKVTKRGQDVALRCDPISGHVSLYWYRQALGQGPEFLTYFNYEAQQDKSGLPNDRFSAERPEGSISTLTIQRTEQRDSAMYRCASSLGVRGDYGYTFGSGTRLTVV.

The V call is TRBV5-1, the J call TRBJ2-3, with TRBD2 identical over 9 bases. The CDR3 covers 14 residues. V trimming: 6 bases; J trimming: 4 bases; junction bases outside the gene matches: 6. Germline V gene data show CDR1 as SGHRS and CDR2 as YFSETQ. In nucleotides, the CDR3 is TGCGCCAGCACTCCGGTAGCGGGAGCAGATACGCAGTATTTT. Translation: CASTPVAGADTQYF. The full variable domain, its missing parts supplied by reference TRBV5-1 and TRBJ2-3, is KAGVTQTPRYLIKTRGQQVTLSCSPISGHRSVSWYQQTPGQGLQFLFEYFSETQRNKGNFPGRFSGRQFSNSRSEMNVSTLELGDSALYLCASTPVAGADTQYFGPGTRLTVL.

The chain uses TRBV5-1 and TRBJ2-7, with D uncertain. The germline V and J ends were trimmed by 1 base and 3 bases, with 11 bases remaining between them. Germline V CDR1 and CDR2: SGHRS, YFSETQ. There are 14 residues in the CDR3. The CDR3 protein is CASSLKQLNYEQYF. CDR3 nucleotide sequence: TGCGCCAGCAGCTTGAAACAGCTTAACTACGAGCAGTACTTC.

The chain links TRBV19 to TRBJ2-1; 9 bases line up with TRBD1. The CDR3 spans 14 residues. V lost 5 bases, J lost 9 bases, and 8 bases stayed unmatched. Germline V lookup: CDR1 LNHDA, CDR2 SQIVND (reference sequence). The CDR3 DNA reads TGTGCCAGTAGTCCACAGGGGGCACGGGGTGAGCAGTTCTTC. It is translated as CASSPQGARGEQFF.

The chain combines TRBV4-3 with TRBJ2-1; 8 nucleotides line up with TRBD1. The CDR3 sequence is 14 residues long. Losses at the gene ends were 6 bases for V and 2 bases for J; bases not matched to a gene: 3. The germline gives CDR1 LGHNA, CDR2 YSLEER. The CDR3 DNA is TGCGCCAGCAGTCCGACAGGGGCCTACAATGAGCAGTTCTTC. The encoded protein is CASSPTGAYNEQFF.

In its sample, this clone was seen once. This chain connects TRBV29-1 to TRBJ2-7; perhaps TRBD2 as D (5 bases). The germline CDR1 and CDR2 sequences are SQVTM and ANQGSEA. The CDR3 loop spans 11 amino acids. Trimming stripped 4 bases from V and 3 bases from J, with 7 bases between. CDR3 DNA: TGCAGCGTTGCAGGAGGCTACGAGCAGTACTTC. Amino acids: CSVAGGYEQYF.

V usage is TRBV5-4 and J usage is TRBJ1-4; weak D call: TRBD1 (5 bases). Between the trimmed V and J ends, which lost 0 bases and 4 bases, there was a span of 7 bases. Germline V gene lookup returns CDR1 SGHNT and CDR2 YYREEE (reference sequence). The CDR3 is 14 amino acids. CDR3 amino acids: CASSLGGDNEKLFF. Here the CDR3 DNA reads TGTGCCAGCAGCTTGGGGGGGGATAATGAAAAACTGTTTTTT.

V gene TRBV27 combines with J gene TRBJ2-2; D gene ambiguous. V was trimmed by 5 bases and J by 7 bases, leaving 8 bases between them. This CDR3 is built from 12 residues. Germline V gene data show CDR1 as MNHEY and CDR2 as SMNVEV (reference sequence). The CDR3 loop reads CASSRYRGELFF. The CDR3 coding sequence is TGTGCCAGCAGTCGGTACCGCGGGGAGCTGTTTTTT.